This T cell receptor (beta chain) appears in the sequencing data of a study of T-cell memory formation after mild COVID-19. Study conclusions and caveats: A subset of responding clones appeared in pre-infection memory, suggesting cross-reactive memory joined. The main location of contracting CD4+ clones was CM and EM, and that of contracting CD8+ clones was EMRA.

As to this clonotype: Its matching antigen is unknown.

MiXCR, run by TCRdb on the 5' RACE reads, gives a single entry per CDR3 protein. The sample has roughly 150,000 distinct CDR3 sequences, around 15% seen once. CDR3 length: 15 amino acids. The sample taken for sequencing was PBMCs or a T cell subset sorted from them (not recorded which). The origin of this receptor is an adult woman who had mild COVID-19 (a few samples of this study predate the infection). Cell type and time point are not known. The V and J genes are TRBV21-1 and TRBJ2-7; TRBD1 was called by the table and not checked on the DNA. TRBV21-1 is a documented pseudogene. In DNA, the CDR3 is TGTGCCAGCAGCCTCTCCGGGACAGAAGATTCCGAGCAGTACTTC. It specifies CASSLSGTEDSEQYF.